The 26 T cell receptor beta chains in this list originate from one sample, sequenced in a study of neurological immune-mediated disorders. Via MiXCR, TCRdb re-called the 5' RACE reads, giving one row per CDR3 protein. The sample yields 50,000 to 55,000 distinct CDR3 sequences, roughly 3.8% seen once. The sequenced sample was PBMCs. These receptors all stem from a man in his 60s with multiple sclerosis.

The table lists this clonotype with many counts. The junction departs from germline at one end; a sequencing error may be responsible. J is TRBJ1-6 and V is TRBV2, with D possibly TRBD1 on 6 matching bases. This CDR3 is 11 amino acids long. The germline V gene has CDR1 SNHLY and CDR2 FYNNEI. CDR3 nucleotides: TGTGCCAGCATGAAAGGGTCCGGGGGGACATTT. Encoded protein: CASMKGSGGTF.

This clonotype was observed a handful of times. This chain connects TRBV24-1 to TRBJ2-3; weak D call: TRBD2 (6 bases). The ends were cut back, 3 bases at V and 1 base at J, with 13 bases in the middle. The germline CDR1 and CDR2 sequences are KGHDR and SFDVKD. There are 16 residues in the CDR3. The CDR3 nucleotides read TGTGCCACCAGTGATCCGGGGACGGGAGGCACAGATACGCAGTATTTT. Translation: CATSDPGTGGTDTQYF.

This clonotype was picked up many times. The V gene is TRBV20-1, the J gene TRBJ1-5; 10 nucleotides line up with TRBD1. This CDR3 has 15 amino acids. Losses at the gene ends were 6 bases for V and 3 bases for J; bases not matched to a gene: 8. Germline V gene data show CDR1 as DFQATT and CDR2 as SNEGSKA (reference sequence). The CDR3 nucleotides read TGCAGTGCCACGAAGGGGACAGGGGCCAATCAGCCCCAGCATTTT. Amino acid sequence: CSATKGTGANQPQHF.

This clonotype was counted ten times or more. The chain has TRBV20-1 and TRBJ2-3, with 10 bases matching TRBD2. The germline CDR1 and CDR2 sequences are DFQATT and SNEGSKA (reference sequence). V lost 6 bases and J lost 2; bases outside the gene matches: 11. The CDR3 runs to 16 residues. DNA of the CDR3: TGCAGTGCCCCAGGACTAGCGGCTCTTCCCACAGATACGCAGTATTTT. This encodes CSAPGLAALPTDTQYF.

This clonotype was detected ten times or more. The V and J genes are TRBV7-2 and TRBJ1-1; 9 bases fit TRBD1. J gave up 7 bases and V 1 base, and 4 bases lay outside the gene matches. The CDR3 contains 14 residues. CDR1 is SGHTA and CDR2 is FQGNSA in the germline V gene. The CDR3, as DNA: TGTGCCAGCAGCTTAGGAGGGACAGGGTTTGAAGCTTTCTTT. This codes for CASSLGGTGFEAFF.

V is TRBV18 and J is TRBJ2-1; 13 bases match TRBD2. V lost 3 bases, J lost 9 bases, and 5 bases stayed unmatched. CDR1 KGHSH and CDR2 LQKENI come from the germline V gene. This CDR3 comprises 15 residues. The CDR3: CASSPGLAGVGEQFF. The CDR3 DNA is TGTGCCAGCTCACCTGGACTAGCGGGAGTGGGTGAGCAGTTCTTC.

This clonotype was counted ten times or more. The chain links TRBV5-1 to TRBJ2-3; TRBD2 matches 12 bases. The length of the CDR3 is 16 residues. Trimming cost V 2 bases and J 2 bases; bases outside gene matches: 3. CDR1 SGHRS and CDR2 YFSETQ come from the germline V gene. Here the CDR3 reads CASSFRTSGATDTQYF. The CDR3 DNA is TGCGCCAGCAGCTTTAGGACTAGCGGGGCCACAGATACGCAGTATTTT.

This clonotype was recorded many times. The chain links TRBV10-3 to TRBJ2-6; D is undetermined. V lost 4 bases and J lost 0, with 7 bases in between. Germline values: CDR1 ENHRY, CDR2 SYGVKD. The CDR3 has 15 residues. DNA of the CDR3: TGTGCCATCAGTGGCCCGAGCTCTGGGGCCAACGTCCTGACTTTC. Translation: CAISGPSSGANVLTF.

This clonotype was found many times. This chain links TRBV5-1 with TRBJ1-1; perhaps TRBD1 as D (5 bases). The CDR3 spans 14 residues. V was trimmed by 2 bases and J by 4 bases, leaving 12 bases between them. Germline V gene lookup returns CDR1 SGHRS and CDR2 YFSETQ. The CDR3, as DNA: TGCGCCAGCAGCTTCCAGGGAAGGGGCACTGAAGCTTTCTTT. It codes for CASSFQGRGTEAFF.

This clonotype was observed many times. The V and J genes are TRBV6-2 or TRBV6-3 and TRBJ2-1, with 13 bases that match TRBD2. The V and J ends lost 5 bases and 7 bases, in that order; junction bases with no gene match: 2. CDR3 length: 14 amino acids. The germline V gene encodes CDR1 MNHEY and CDR2 SVGEGT. The CDR3 is CASSGLAGENEQFF. DNA of the CDR3: TGTGCCAGCAGTGGACTAGCGGGAGAGAATGAGCAGTTCTTC.

The table lists this clonotype with many counts. This sequence joins TRBV7-6 and TRBJ1-2, with unresolved D. Trimming stripped 5 bases from V and 3 bases from J, with 10 bases between. Germline loops: CDR1 SGHVS, CDR2 FNYEAQ. The CDR3 is 13 amino acids. The CDR3 spells CASSLNLYYGYTF. The CDR3 DNA follows: TGTGCCAGCAGCCTTAACCTCTACTATGGCTACACCTTC.

This clonotype has only one observation. The chain is built from TRBV28 and TRBJ2-2, with D perhaps TRBD2 (6 bases). In germline, CDR1 is MDHEN, CDR2 SYDVKM. The CDR3 covers 15 residues. Trimming removed 1 base from V and 4 bases from J, with 10 bases in between. The CDR3 protein is CASSLSGVLTGELFF. The CDR3 bases are TGTGCCAGCAGTTTATCGGGAGTCCTCACCGGGGAGCTGTTTTTT.

This clonotype has ten or more counts. The gene calls are TRBV7-8 and TRBJ1-1; a weak D match, TRBD1 (5 bases). Germline CDR1 and CDR2: SGHVS and FQNEAQ. V was cut by 2 bases and J by 8 bases, with 9 bases left in between. This CDR3 has 12 residues. The CDR3 loop reads CASSLLRGEAFF. The CDR3 bases are TGTGCCAGCAGCTTATTAAGGGGAGAAGCTTTCTTT.

In its sample, this clonotype was seen many times. This rearrangement joins TRBV7-9 to TRBJ1-6; TRBD1 is a possible D gene (5 bases). Germline V lookup: CDR1 SEHNR, CDR2 FQNEAQ (reference sequence). This CDR3 is 14 amino acids long. The germline V and J ends were trimmed by 0 bases and 9 bases, with 9 bases remaining between them. Written as DNA, the CDR3 is TGTGCCAGCAGCTTAGCAGGGGATGGTTCACCCCTCCACTTT. It encodes CASSLAGDGSPLHF.

This clonotype has ten or more counts. The J gene is TRBJ2-5, the V gene TRBV5-1; D is uncertain. V was trimmed by 7 bases and J by 3 bases, leaving 13 bases between them. Germline assignment: CDR1 SGHRS and CDR2 YFSETQ. This CDR3 comprises 13 residues. The CDR3 sequence: CASCEIGKETQYF. CDR3 coding DNA: TGCGCCAGCTGTGAGATAGGGAAAGAGACCCAGTACTTC.

The V and J genes are TRBV12-3 or TRBV12-4 and TRBJ1-5; a possible D gene is TRBD1 (5 bases). V was cut by 7 bases and J by 7 bases, with 11 bases left in between. This CDR3 region has 12 residues. The CDR3: CASNSGSQPQHF. The CDR3 region has the DNA TGTGCCAGCAACTCAGGGAGCCAGCCCCAGCATTTT.

This clonotype was recorded many times. This chain links TRBV3-1 with TRBJ1-1, with D possibly being TRBD1 (6 bases). This CDR3 contains 14 residues. V lost 3 bases and J 4 bases, leaving 12 bases between the germline ends. Germline CDR1 is LGHDT and CDR2 is YNNKEL (reference sequence). The CDR3 is CASSQGAGGTEAFF. The CDR3 DNA reads as TGTGCCAGCAGCCAGGGGGCAGGTGGCACTGAAGCTTTCTTT.

This clonotype was recorded many times. This sequence joins TRBV20-1 and TRBJ2-3; tentatively, D is TRBD2 (6 bases). V dropped 5 bases and J dropped 2 bases, with 17 bases sitting between them. Germline-derived CDR1 and CDR2 are DFQATT and SNEGSKA (reference sequence). The CDR3 spans 15 residues. CDR3 in DNA: TGCAGTGCTCCTAGTCTGGCGGGGAACACAGATACGCAGTATTTT. Translation gives CSAPSLAGNTDTQYF.

This chain links TRBV19 with TRBJ2-5; the D is unclear. With 4 bases removed from V and 8 bases from J, the gap between germline ends came to 8 bases. CDR3 length: 11 residues. Germline V gene data show CDR1 as LNHDA and CDR2 as SQIVND (reference sequence). The CDR3 DNA reads TGTGCCAGTAGTACGAAGAACACCCAGTACTTC. Encoded protein: CASSTKNTQYF.

In this sample, this clonotype turned up many times. V is TRBV20-1 and J is TRBJ1-5; D remains ambiguous. Deletions cut 7 bases from V and 1 base from J, with 11 bases between. This CDR3 is built from 13 residues. Germline CDR1 is DFQATT and CDR2 is SNEGSKA (reference sequence). The CDR3 loop is CSVARGSNQPQHF. DNA for the CDR3: TGCAGTGTAGCACGAGGGAGCAATCAGCCCCAGCATTTT.

This clonotype has ten or more counts. J is TRBJ2-1 and V is TRBV7-2; D remains ambiguous. The CDR3 spans 10 residues. Germline lookup yields CDR1 SGHTA and CDR2 FQGNSA. The V end lost 7 bases, the J end lost 7 bases, and 5 bases lay between the germline ends. Here the CDR3 reads CASNLNEQFF. The DNA of the CDR3 is TGTGCCAGCAACCTGAATGAGCAGTTCTTC.

There are many counts of this clonotype. This chain connects TRBV20-1 to TRBJ2-3; 13 nucleotides match TRBD2. The germline gives CDR1 DFQATT, CDR2 SNEGSKA (reference sequence). V lost 4 bases and J lost 1; bases outside the gene matches: 5. The CDR3 runs to 16 residues. CDR3 in DNA: TGCAGTGCTACAACTAGCGGGGGGGCGGGCACAGATACGCAGTATTTT. Translated: CSATTSGGAGTDTQYF.

Ten or more counts support this clonotype. This chain uses TRBV20-1 with TRBJ1-5; the D is unclear. The CDR3 runs to 15 residues. The V and J ends lost 3 bases and 2 bases respectively, with 14 bases between them. Germline loops: CDR1 DFQATT, CDR2 SNEGSKA (reference sequence). The CDR3 is CSASLTLLGNQPQHF. The DNA for the CDR3 is TGCAGTGCTAGTCTGACTCTGCTCGGCAATCAGCCCCAGCATTTT.

Only a few counts were recorded for this clonotype. One end of the junction is discordant with germline, which a read error may explain. V usage is TRBV20-1 and J usage is TRBJ1-6; D not certain. This CDR3 is 11 amino acids long. CDR1 DFQATT and CDR2 SNEGSKA come from the germline V gene (reference sequence). The CDR3 DNA reads TGCAGTGCTGGAGGGAATTCAACCCTCAACTTT. It encodes CSAGGNSTLNF.

This clonotype was observed at least ten times. The V and J genes are TRBV5-1 and TRBJ2-1; 8 bases match TRBD2. This CDR3 region has 14 residues. The V gene end was trimmed by 3 bases and the J gene end by 8 bases; junction bases not matched to a gene: 7. In germline, CDR1 is SGHRS, CDR2 YFSETQ. CDR3 sequence reads: CASSYSGGVDEQFF. The CDR3, as DNA: TGCGCCAGCAGCTACTCGGGGGGGGTCGATGAGCAGTTCTTC.

This clonotype was picked up a small number of times. The chain couples TRBV11-2 to TRBJ2-1; D might be TRBD2 (6 bases). The V end was cut by 3 bases, the J end by 9 bases, with 12 bases between. Germline CDR1 SGHAT, CDR2 FQNNGV. There are 13 residues in the CDR3. The DNA for the CDR3 is TGTGCCAGCAGCTTGGCGGGATCCGGTGAGCAGTTCTTC. The encoded protein is CASSLAGSGEQFF.